Presented here are 32 T cell receptor beta chains from one specimen sequenced in a study of T cells in Graves' hyperthyroidism and ophthalmopathy. RNA transcripts served as the template for amplifying TCR beta CDR3 regions. TCR CDR3 regions were first amplified by RT-PCR with HTBI primers. TCRdb processed the multiplex PCR reads anew with MiXCR; each CDR3 protein has one entry. The table lists under 350,000 distinct CDR3 sequences, about 20% of them singletons, with about half in the top ten. Sequencing was performed on blood. These receptors were collected from a woman in her 50s with Graves' hyperthyroidism.

This clonotype was detected many times. This chain's CDR3 is CASSSSFAQGTHEQYF. CDR3 DNA sequence: TGTGCCAGCAGTTCATCTTTCGCGCAGGGAACCCACGAGCAGTACTTC. This chain links TRBV28 with TRBJ2-7; TRBD1 is a possible D gene (5 bases). The germline V gene has CDR1 MDHEN and CDR2 SYDVKM. V lost 4 bases and J lost 5, with 21 bases in between. The length of the CDR3 is 16 residues.

The chain employs TRBV9 and TRBJ2-5; D is ambiguous. Germline-derived CDR1 and CDR2 are SGDLS and YYNGEE. V lost 0 bases, J lost 5 bases, and 8 bases lay in between. The CDR3 extends over 13 amino acids. The CDR3 region has the DNA TGTGCCAGCAGCGTAGACTCTCGGGAGACCCAGTACTTC. This codes for CASSVDSRETQYF.

This clonotype has at least ten counts. The chain employs TRBV18 and TRBJ1-1; D is undetermined. Trimming pared 2 bases from V and 1 base from J, leaving 8 bases between. Germline lookup yields CDR1 KGHSH and CDR2 LQKENI. The CDR3 is 14 residues long. The CDR3 DNA follows: TGTGCCAGCTCACCAGCCCCACAGAACACTGAAGCTTTCTTT. This sequence encodes CASSPAPQNTEAFF.

Concerning this clonotype: This sequence may be a read error, since a much larger clone differs from it by one base. The rearrangement uses TRBV6-1 and TRBJ2-1; D is uncertain. The germline V gene has CDR1 MNHNS and CDR2 SASEGT. V shed 8 bases and J shed 1 base, with 9 bases lying between them. The CDR3 is made up of 13 amino acids. In nucleotides, the CDR3 is TGTGCCAGCCCTACCTGGTCCTACAATGAGCAGTTCTTC. Translating it yields CASPTWSYNEQFF.

This clonotype came up many times. V is TRBV5-1 and J is TRBJ1-1; 7 bases agree with TRBD1. From germline, CDR1 is SGHRS and CDR2 YFSETQ. The CDR3 has 14 amino acids. The V and J ends lost 4 bases and 0 bases, in that order; junction bases with no gene match: 3. The CDR3 reads CASSVGTVNTEAFF. The CDR3 region has the DNA TGCGCCAGCAGCGTCGGGACAGTGAACACTGAAGCTTTCTTT.

J is TRBJ2-2 and V is TRBV5-1, with D possibly being TRBD1 or TRBD2 (5 bases each). There are 14 residues in the CDR3. Trimming shortened V by 7 bases and J by 5 bases, and 15 bases separated the two germline ends. The germline CDR1 and CDR2 sequences are SGHRS and YFSETQ. The CDR3 sequence: CASDEAGGTGELFF. In DNA form, the CDR3 reads TGCGCCAGCGATGAGGCTGGGGGAACCGGGGAGCTGTTTTTT.

The rearrangement joins TRBV10-3 to TRBJ2-3, with D possibly TRBD1 on 5 matching bases. The CDR3 totals 13 residues. Deletions cut 8 bases from V and 0 bases from J, with 9 bases between. CDR1 and CDR2 from the germline V gene are ENHRY and SYGVKD. The CDR3 DNA reads as TGTGCCATCGGGGCAGTGAGCACAGATACGCAGTATTTT. This codes for CAIGAVSTDTQYF.

This clonotype was seen a few times. The chain combines TRBV7-9 with TRBJ2-5; 8 positions match TRBD2. The V and J ends lost 4 bases and 5 bases, in that order; junction bases with no gene match: 9. The CDR3 is made up of 15 amino acids. From germline, CDR1 is SEHNR and CDR2 FQNEAQ (reference sequence). DNA for the CDR3: TGTGCCAGCAGCTCCCCGGGAGGGTGGTACGAGACCCAGTACTTC. Translating it yields CASSSPGGWYETQYF.

This clonotype was seen ten or more times. The genes are TRBV20-1 and TRBJ2-7, with 7 bases fitting TRBD2. V lost 4 bases and J lost 2; bases outside the gene matches: 2. Germline-derived CDR1 and CDR2 are DFQATT and SNEGSKA (reference sequence). This CDR3 is 12 amino acids long. The CDR3 region is CSATGGTYEQYF. The CDR3 nucleotides are TGCAGTGCTACCGGGGGGACCTACGAGCAGTACTTC.

The chain links TRBV20-1 to TRBJ1-1; the match to TRBD1 covers 7 bases. Per the germline V gene, CDR1 is DFQATT and CDR2 is SNEGSKA (reference sequence). The CDR3 is 12 amino acids. Unmatched junction bases numbered 6, after V lost 5 bases and J lost 6 bases. CDR3 amino acids: CSAAGGQPEAFF. DNA for the CDR3: TGCAGTGCTGCAGGGGGACAGCCTGAAGCTTTCTTT.

To note about this clonotype: This clone may be a read error of a much larger clone one base away. The rearrangement uses TRBV7-8 and TRBJ2-2, with 8 bases fitting TRBD1. CDR1 is SGHVS and CDR2 is FQNEAQ in the germline V gene. The CDR3 runs to 15 residues. The CDR3 nucleotides are TGTGCCAGCAGCCCTAGGACAGGGAGGACCGAGGAGCTGTTTTTT. As protein: CASSPRTGRTEELFF.

This clonotype was detected many times. The CDR3 region is CASSLEGDEDTQYF. In nucleotides, the CDR3 is TGTGCCAGCAGCTTAGAAGGGGATGAAGATACGCAGTATTTT. The chain recombines TRBV11-2 with TRBJ2-3, with D possibly being TRBD1 (5 bases). The CDR3 has 14 residues. V gave up 0 bases and J gave up 5 bases, with 9 bases separating them. Germline lookup yields CDR1 SGHAT and CDR2 FQNNGV.

The J gene is TRBJ2-5, the V gene TRBV3-1; 8 positions agree with TRBD1. V gave up 0 bases and J gave up 1 base; unmatched junction bases: 4. From germline, CDR1 is LGHDT and CDR2 YNNKEL (reference sequence). CDR3 length: 16 residues. The CDR3 spells CASSQDPGQGQETQYF. The CDR3 nucleotides are TGTGCCAGCAGCCAAGATCCCGGACAGGGCCAAGAGACCCAGTACTTC.

This clonotype has only one observation. The rearrangement links TRBV4-1 to TRBJ1-5; possibly TRBD1 for D (5 bases). This CDR3 is 17 amino acids long. CDR1 and CDR2 (germline): MGHRA, YSYEKL. V was pared by 4 bases and J by 4 bases, with 20 bases between. This CDR3 is CASSLKTEPVWNQPQHF. The CDR3 DNA reads TGCGCCAGCAGCCTGAAGACAGAGCCGGTGTGGAATCAGCCCCAGCATTTT.

V and J are TRBV20-1 and TRBJ2-3; TRBD2 aligns across 13 bases. From germline, CDR1 is DFQATT and CDR2 SNEGSKA (reference sequence). This CDR3 is built from 17 residues. V shed 3 bases, J shed 5 bases, and the junction held 11 bases outside the gene matches. The CDR3 DNA is TGCAGTGCTAGTGGGACTAGCGGGGCGTCCTGGCTAGATACGCAGTATTTT. It is translated as CSASGTSGASWLDTQYF.

The chain employs TRBV20-1 and TRBJ2-1, with D uncertain. Trimming stripped 3 bases from V and 6 bases from J, with 6 bases between. This CDR3 spans 11 amino acids. Germline CDR1 reads DFQATT; CDR2 reads SNEGSKA (reference sequence). The CDR3 sequence is CSASRVNEQFF. CDR3 DNA sequence: TGCAGTGCTAGTCGCGTCAATGAGCAGTTCTTC.

At least ten counts were recorded for this clonotype. The chain employs TRBV12-3 or TRBV12-4 and TRBJ1-2; D is possibly TRBD1 (5 bases). There are 15 residues in the CDR3. Between the trimmed V and J ends, which lost 6 bases and 6 bases, there was a span of 20 bases. CDR3 protein: CASRSQTDKDNGYTF. Written as DNA, the CDR3 is TGTGCCAGCAGAAGCCAGACAGATAAAGACAATGGCTACACCTTC.

This clonotype was counted at least ten times. V and J are TRBV9 and TRBJ1-5; D is uncertain. The V end was cut by 4 bases, the J end by 9 bases, with 14 bases between. Germline CDR1 and CDR2: SGDLS and YYNGEE. The CDR3 covers 13 residues. The CDR3, as DNA: TGTGCCAGCAGCTCCCCCCCCCATCTGCCCCAGCATTTT. Protein product: CASSSPPHLPQHF.

This clonotype was counted a few times. DNA for the CDR3: TGTGCCAGCAGCTTAATAACGACAGAGAGCTACAATGAGCAGTTCTTC. Translation gives CASSLITTESYNEQFF. The chain recombines TRBV7-3 with TRBJ2-1; TRBD1 is a possible D gene (5 bases). Per germline, CDR1 SGHTA and CDR2 FQGTGA. V lost 1 base and J 3 bases, leaving 13 bases between the germline ends. The CDR3 contains 16 residues.

This clonotype was counted ten times or more. The chain combines TRBV5-1 with TRBJ1-5; 9 bases agree with TRBD1. V gave up 4 bases and J gave up 4 bases; unmatched junction bases: 3. This CDR3 comprises 14 residues. Germline CDR1 and CDR2: SGHRS and YFSETQ. In DNA, the CDR3 is TGCGCCAGCAGCATCGGGACAGGGAATCAGCCCCAGCATTTT. Translating gives CASSIGTGNQPQHF.

The J gene is TRBJ1-3, the V gene TRBV29-1; 9 positions match TRBD1. V shed 5 bases, J shed 7 bases, and the junction held 3 bases outside the gene matches. CDR1 and CDR2 (germline): SQVTM, ANQGSEA. This CDR3 has 12 residues. The CDR3, as DNA: TGCAGCGTTCCTGGGACAGGGAACACCATATATTTT. Translation: CSVPGTGNTIYF.

The chain joins TRBV6-1 to TRBJ1-3, with 7 bases matching TRBD1. Germline assignment: CDR1 MNHNS and CDR2 SASEGT. The junction had 4 bases not matched to a gene; V was cut back by 5 bases and J by 0 bases. The CDR3 sequence is 15 residues long. CDR3 protein: CASSRDRDSGNTIYF. The CDR3 DNA reads TGTGCCAGCAGTCGCGACAGGGACTCTGGAAACACCATATATTTT.

This rearrangement joins TRBV30 to TRBJ1-5; unclear D gene. This CDR3 has 13 amino acids. V was clipped by 1 base and J by 15 bases, with 19 bases between them. Looked up from germline, CDR1 is GTSNPN and CDR2 is SVGIG (reference sequence). The CDR3 nucleotides read TGTGCCTGGAGTGGAAATGTGGGGTCTAATCCGCATTTT. Translated, it gives CAWSGNVGSNPHF. The full variable domain, with the rest looked up from reference TRBV30 and TRBJ1-5, is SQTIHQWPATLVQPVGSPLSLECTVEGTSNPNLYWYRQAAGRGLQLLFYSVGIGQISSEVPQNLSASRPQDRQFILSSKKLLLSDSGFYLCAWSGNVGSNPHFGDGTRLSIL.

Many counts were recorded for this clonotype. The chain has TRBV13 and TRBJ2-7; 11 nucleotides line up with TRBD1. J gave up 6 bases and V 5 bases, and 9 bases lay outside the gene matches. Germline V gene sequence: CDR1 PRHDT, CDR2 FYEKMQ (reference sequence). The CDR3 loop spans 15 amino acids. CDR3 amino acids: CASSPTRTGGSEQYF. In DNA, the CDR3 is TGTGCCAGCAGCCCAACCCGGACAGGGGGCTCCGAGCAGTACTTC.

This clonotype was counted many times. This chain connects TRBV6-6 to TRBJ2-3; 11 positions agree with TRBD2. Germline assignment: CDR1 MNHNY and CDR2 SVGAGI (reference sequence). With 0 bases clipped from V and 4 bases from J, the junction kept 9 bases outside the gene matches. The length of the CDR3 is 18 residues. For the CDR3, the DNA is TGTGCCAGCAGTTACTCGACACTAGCGGGAGTCAAGGCAGATACGCAGTATTTT. Its translation is CASSYSTLAGVKADTQYF.

The CDR3 DNA follows: TGTGCCAGCGCCAGGGAAGGGAATCAGCCCCAGCATTTT. Encoded protein: CASAREGNQPQHF. The chain carries TRBV6-1 and TRBJ1-5, with D tentatively TRBD1 (5 bases). The CDR3 has 13 amino acids. V dropped 8 bases and J dropped 4 bases, with 12 bases sitting between them. Germline CDR1 and CDR2: MNHNS and SASEGT.

The chain uses TRBV13 and TRBJ1-2; perhaps TRBD1 as D (5 bases). In germline, CDR1 is PRHDT, CDR2 FYEKMQ (reference sequence). This CDR3 is built from 12 residues. The V gene lost 3 bases and the J gene lost 13 bases, with 15 bases spanning the gap. Here the CDR3 reads CASSLGRGPLTF. The CDR3 DNA is TGTGCCAGCAGCTTGGGGCGGGGTCCCCTCACCTTC.

The CDR3 DNA reads TGTGCCAGCAGGGGCAGGGTCTACAATGAGCAGTTCTTC. It encodes CASRGRVYNEQFF. The J gene is TRBJ2-1, the V gene TRBV11-2; maybe TRBD1 (5 bases). The CDR3 is 13 amino acids. Trimming removed 6 bases from V and 3 bases from J, with 9 bases in between. Germline V gene sequence: CDR1 SGHAT, CDR2 FQNNGV.

This clonotype was seen ten or more times. The rearrangement links TRBV12-3 or TRBV12-4 to TRBJ2-5; 8 bases line up with TRBD2. This CDR3 contains 16 residues. V lost 4 bases and J lost 1; bases outside the gene matches: 8. The CDR3 nucleotides read TGTGCCAGCAGTTCTGTTTTTGCGGGGGGCCAAGAGACCCAGTACTTC. This gives the protein CASSSVFAGGQETQYF.

The J gene is TRBJ1-1, the V gene TRBV5-1; 7 bases line up with TRBD1. J was trimmed by 5 bases and V by 7 bases; bases with no gene match: 11. The CDR3 runs to 14 residues. The germline V gene has CDR1 SGHRS and CDR2 YFSETQ. DNA for the CDR3: TGCGCCAGCGGATTTTCAGGGGGTCCAACTGAAGCTTTCTTT. Protein sequence: CASGFSGGPTEAFF. Full variable domain (missing parts from reference TRBV5-1 and TRBJ1-1): KAGVTQTPRYLIKTRGQQVTLSCSPISGHRSVSWYQQTPGQGLQFLFEYFSETQRNKGNFPGRFSGRQFSNSRSEMNVSTLELGDSALYLCASGFSGGPTEAFFGQGTRLTVV.

This clonotype has ten or more counts. V gene TRBV5-1 combines with J gene TRBJ2-1, with D possibly matching TRBD2 (6 bases). The CDR3 totals 15 residues. Germline CDR1 SGHRS, CDR2 YFSETQ. V lost 0 bases, J lost 6 bases, and 13 bases lay in between. The CDR3 reads CASSLGQGGGNEQFF. The CDR3, as DNA: TGCGCCAGCAGCTTGGGGCAGGGAGGAGGCAATGAGCAGTTCTTC.

In nucleotides, the CDR3 is TGCAGTGCTAGCCCTTCTAGCGGGAGTTACAATGAGCAGTTCTTC. Protein: CSASPSSGSYNEQFF. The chain joins TRBV20-1 to TRBJ2-1, with TRBD2 identical over 10 bases. With V trimmed by 3 bases and J by 4 bases, 6 bases remained unmatched. This CDR3 is 15 amino acids long. Germline V gives CDR1 DFQATT, CDR2 SNEGSKA (reference sequence).